These 12 T cell receptor beta chains share one sample of origin, sequenced in a study of shared clonotypes between healthy human individuals. The protocol was immunoSEQ multiplex PCR, while the TCRdb copy is restricted to in-frame clones and leaves out a portion. In the table there are about 2.3 million clones, approximately 93% of which are singletons. Sequencing was done on a sample of naive CD4+ T cells from PBMCs. Subset: CD45RA+ positively selected. The receptors were sampled from a man between 18 and 35 years old in good health. Some clones in this sample may be carry-over from other donors' samples.

The chain has TRBV28 and TRBJ2-4; 7 bases agree with TRBD1. Germline V lookup: CDR1 MDHEN, CDR2 SYDVKM. This CDR3 spans 19 amino acids. With V trimmed by 2 bases and J by 1 base, 14 bases remained unmatched. The CDR3 DNA reads as TGTGCCAGCAGTTTAGGCCCTAGAACCAGACAGGGCGCCAAAAACATTCAGTACTTC. It encodes CASSLGPRTRQGAKNIQYF.

The gene calls are TRBV12-1 and TRBJ1-4. TRBV12-1 is a known pseudogene. The CDR3 consists of 12 residues. The CDR3 sequence: CASSFRTPSLFF. CDR3 coding DNA: TGTGCCAGCAGCTTTAGGACCCCATCTCTGTTTTTT.

The V gene is TRBV10-3, the J gene TRBJ1-2; the D is unclear. V gave up 0 bases and J gave up 4 bases, with 9 bases separating them. This CDR3 has 14 residues. CDR1 and CDR2 from the germline V gene are ENHRY and SYGVKD. This chain's CDR3 is CAISESTGAYGYTF. The CDR3, as DNA: TGTGCCATCAGTGAGTCGACTGGCGCCTATGGCTACACCTTC.

Here the CDR3 reads CASSLGPGEQYF. As DNA, the CDR3 is TGCGCCAGCAGCTTGGGTCCCGGCGAGCAGTACTTC. The chain couples TRBV5-1 to TRBJ2-7; no reliable D call. CDR1 is SGHRS, CDR2 YFSETQ, per germline. Trimming pared 0 bases from V and 6 bases from J, leaving 7 bases between. The CDR3 is 12 residues long.

This clone was counted once. The gene calls are TRBV6-1 and TRBJ1-2; the D is unclear. This CDR3 contains 14 residues. V lost 3 bases and J 1 base, leaving 9 bases between the germline ends. Germline CDR1 is MNHNS and CDR2 is SASEGT. CDR3 coding DNA: TGTGCCAGCAGTGAGTTTATGGTTAACTATGGCTACACCTTC. Amino acid sequence: CASSEFMVNYGYTF.

The CDR3: CASAGTGAPYEQYF. CDR3 nucleotides: TGTGCCAGCGCCGGGACAGGGGCCCCCTACGAGCAGTACTTC. The chain is built from TRBV19 and TRBJ2-7; TRBD1 agrees at 10 bases. This CDR3 spans 14 amino acids. Losses at the gene ends were 9 bases for V and 2 bases for J; bases not matched to a gene: 7. Germline V gene sequence: CDR1 LNHDA, CDR2 SQIVND (reference sequence).

The chain carries TRBV27 and TRBJ1-1; no clear D. The CDR3 has 15 residues. V was pared by 4 bases and J by 3 bases, with 15 bases between. Looked up from germline, CDR1 is MNHEY and CDR2 is SMNVEV (reference sequence). The CDR3 loop reads CASSSLERDHTEAFF. The CDR3, as DNA: TGTGCCAGCAGTTCATTAGAACGGGATCACACTGAAGCTTTCTTT.

The V call is TRBV2, the J call TRBJ2-5, with a tentative D call TRBD2 (6 bases). The length of the CDR3 is 16 residues. Germline lookup yields CDR1 SNHLY and CDR2 FYNNEI. The V end lost 3 bases, the J end lost 5 bases, and 19 bases lay between the germline ends. The CDR3 region is CASSDLARGGRETQYF. The CDR3 nucleotides read TGTGCCAGCAGTGATTTAGCCCGCGGAGGGAGGGAGACCCAGTACTTC. Using reference TRBV2 and TRBJ2-5 for the parts outside the CDR3, the full variable domain is EPEVTQTPSHQVTQMGQEVILRCVPISNHLYFYWYRQILGQKVEFLVSFYNNEISEKSEIFDDQFSVERPDGSNFTLKIRSTKLEDSAMYFCASSDLARGGRETQYFGPGTRLLVL.

The chain employs TRBV28 and TRBJ2-4, with D perhaps matching TRBD2 (6 bases). With 8 bases removed from V and 0 bases from J, the gap between germline ends came to 8 bases. The germline V gene has CDR1 MDHEN and CDR2 SYDVKM. The CDR3 runs 13 residues. The CDR3 region has the DNA TGTGCCAGCGGGGGACTAGCCAAAAACATTCAGTACTTC. Protein sequence: CASGGLAKNIQYF.

This clone was seen a single time. CDR3 DNA: TGTGCCAGCAGTGAAACCGGGACTAGCGGGAGTCGCGAGCAGTACTTC. This translates into CASSETGTSGSREQYF. The V gene is TRBV6-1, the J gene TRBJ2-7, with TRBD2 matching over 14 bases. The CDR3 consists of 16 residues. The V gene's germline CDR1 is MNHNS and CDR2 SASEGT. V trimming: 2 bases; J trimming: 6 bases; junction bases outside the gene matches: 6.

The chain has TRBV29-1 and TRBJ1-1; possible D gene TRBD1, 5 bases. CDR1 is SQVTM and CDR2 is ANQGSEA in the germline V gene. There are 13 residues in the CDR3. V was cut by 7 bases and J by 6 bases, with 18 bases left in between. The CDR3 sequence is CSGGVTVLSEAFF. For the CDR3, the DNA is TGCAGCGGGGGGGTGACAGTTCTTTCTGAAGCTTTCTTT.

The J gene is TRBJ1-2, the V gene TRBV9; possibly TRBD1 for D (5 bases). The CDR3 spans 11 residues. The V gene's germline CDR1 is SGDLS and CDR2 YYNGEE. V shed 7 bases and J shed 5 bases, with 9 bases lying between them. CDR3 amino acids: CASGTLYGYTF. Here the CDR3 DNA reads TGTGCCAGCGGGACTTTATATGGCTACACCTTC.